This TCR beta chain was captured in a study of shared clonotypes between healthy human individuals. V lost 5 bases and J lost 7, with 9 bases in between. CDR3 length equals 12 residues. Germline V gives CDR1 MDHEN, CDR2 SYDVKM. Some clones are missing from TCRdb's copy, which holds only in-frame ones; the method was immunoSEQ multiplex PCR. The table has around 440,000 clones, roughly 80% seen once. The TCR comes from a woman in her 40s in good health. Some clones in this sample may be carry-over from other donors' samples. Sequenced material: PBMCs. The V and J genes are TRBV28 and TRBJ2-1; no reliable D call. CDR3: CASSSTLNEQFF. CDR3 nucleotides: TGTGCCAGCAGTAGTACACTAAATGAGCAGTTCTTC.